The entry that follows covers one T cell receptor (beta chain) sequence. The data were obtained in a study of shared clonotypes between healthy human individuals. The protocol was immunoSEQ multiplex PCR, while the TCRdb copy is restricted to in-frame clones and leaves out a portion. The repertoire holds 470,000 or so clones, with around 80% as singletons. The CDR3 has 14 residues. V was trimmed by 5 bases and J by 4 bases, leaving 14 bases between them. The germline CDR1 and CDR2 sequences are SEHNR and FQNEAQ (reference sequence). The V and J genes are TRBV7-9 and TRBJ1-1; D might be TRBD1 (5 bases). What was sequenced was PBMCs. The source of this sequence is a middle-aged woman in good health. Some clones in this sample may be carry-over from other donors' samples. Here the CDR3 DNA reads TGTGCCAGCAGCCCCACCGCAGGGATCACTGAAGCTTTCTTT. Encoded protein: CASSPTAGITEAFF.